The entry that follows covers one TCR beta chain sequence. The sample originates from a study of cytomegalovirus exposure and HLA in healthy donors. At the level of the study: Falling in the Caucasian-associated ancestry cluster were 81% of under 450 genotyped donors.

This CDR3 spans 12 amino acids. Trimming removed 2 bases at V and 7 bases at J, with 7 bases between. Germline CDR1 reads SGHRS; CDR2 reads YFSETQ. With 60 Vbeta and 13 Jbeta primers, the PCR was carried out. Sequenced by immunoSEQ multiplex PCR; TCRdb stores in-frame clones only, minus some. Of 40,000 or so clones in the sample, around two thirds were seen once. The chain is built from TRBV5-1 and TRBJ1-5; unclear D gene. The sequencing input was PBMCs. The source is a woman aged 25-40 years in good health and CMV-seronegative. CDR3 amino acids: CASSFNGQPQHF. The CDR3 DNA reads TGCGCCAGCAGCTTTAACGGGCAGCCCCAGCATTTT. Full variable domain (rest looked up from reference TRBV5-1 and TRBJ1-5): KAGVTQTPRYLIKTRGQQVTLSCSPISGHRSVSWYQQTPGQGLQFLFEYFSETQRNKGNFPGRFSGRQFSNSRSEMNVSTLELGDSALYLCASSFNGQPQHFGDGTRLSIL.